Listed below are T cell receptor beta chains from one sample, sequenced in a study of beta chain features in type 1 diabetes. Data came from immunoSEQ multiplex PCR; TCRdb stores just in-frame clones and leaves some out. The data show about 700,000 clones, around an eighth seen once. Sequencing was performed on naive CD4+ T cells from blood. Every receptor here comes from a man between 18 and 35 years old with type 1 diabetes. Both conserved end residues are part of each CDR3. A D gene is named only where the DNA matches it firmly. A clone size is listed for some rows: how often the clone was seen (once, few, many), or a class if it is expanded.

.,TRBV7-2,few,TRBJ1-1,CASSISDAEAEAFF,TGTGCCAGCAGTATATCCGACGCGGAGGCTGAAGCTTTCTTT
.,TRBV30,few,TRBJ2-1,CAWGGGGHNEQFF,TGTGCCTGGGGAGGAGGAGGACACAATGAGCAGTTCTTC
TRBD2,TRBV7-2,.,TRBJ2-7,CASSLAGGGAYEQYF,TGTGCCAGCAGCTTAGCCGGCGGGGGGGCCTACGAGCAGTACTTC
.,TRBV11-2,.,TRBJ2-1,CASSSLRGDHNEQFF,TGTGCCAGCAGCTCTCTACGGGGAGATCACAATGAGCAGTTCTTC
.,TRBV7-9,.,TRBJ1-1,CASSLADRATEAFF,TGTGCCAGCAGCTTAGCGGACCGAGCCACTGAAGCTTTCTTT
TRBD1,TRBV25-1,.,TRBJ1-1,CASMGTGGTEAFF,TGTGCCAGTATGGGGACAGGAGGGACTGAAGCTTTCTTT
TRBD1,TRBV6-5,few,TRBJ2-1,CASSYWRDRAYNEQFF,TGTGCCAGCAGTTACTGGAGGGACAGGGCTTACAATGAGCAGTTCTTC
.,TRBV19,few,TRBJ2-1,CASSIVDSSSYNEQFF,TGTGCCAGTAGTATCGTGGACAGCAGCTCCTACAATGAGCAGTTCTTC
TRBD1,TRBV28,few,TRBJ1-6,CASSGGQGASPLHF,TGTGCCAGCAGTGGGGGACAGGGGGCTTCACCCCTCCACTTT
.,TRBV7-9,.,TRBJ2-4,CASSFRGSKDIQYF,TGTGCCAGCAGCTTTCGGGGCAGTAAGGACATTCAGTACTTC
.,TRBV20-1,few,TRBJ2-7,CSAGAGSEQYF,TGCAGTGCTGGCGCGGGTAGCGAGCAGTACTTC
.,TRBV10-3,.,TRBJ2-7,CATTGVGPPYEQYF,TGTGCCACCACTGGAGTTGGCCCCCCCTACGAGCAGTACTTC
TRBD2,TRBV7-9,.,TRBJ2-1,CASSAGTSGVLGQFF,TGTGCCAGCAGCGCCGGGACTAGCGGGGTGTTAGGGCAGTTCTTC
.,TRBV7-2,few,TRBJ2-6,CASSLDGRNSGANVLTF,TGTGCCAGCAGCTTAGATGGGCGGAACTCTGGGGCCAACGTCCTGACTTTC
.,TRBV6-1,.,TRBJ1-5,CASFGGQPQHF,TGTGCCAGCTTTGGGGGGCAGCCCCAGCATTTT
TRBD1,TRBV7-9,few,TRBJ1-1,CASSLDRVSTEAFF,TGTGCCAGCAGCTTGGACAGGGTAAGCACTGAAGCTTTCTTT
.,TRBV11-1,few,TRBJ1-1,CASSLSYTEAFF,TGTGCCAGCAGCTTATCGTACACTGAAGCTTTCTTT
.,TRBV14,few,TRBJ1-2,CASSQDSRSLYGYTF,TGTGCCAGCAGCCAAGATAGCAGGAGCCTCTATGGCTACACCTTC
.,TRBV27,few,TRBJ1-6,CASRDFNSPLHF,TGTGCCAGCCGGGACTTCAATTCACCCCTCCACTTT
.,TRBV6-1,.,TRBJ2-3,CASSEAAATDTQYF,TGTGCCAGCAGTGAAGCTGCCGCCACAGATACGCAGTATTTT
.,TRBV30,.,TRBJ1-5,CAWSMGSGPQHF,TGTGCCTGGAGTATGGGGTCCGGGCCCCAGCATTTT
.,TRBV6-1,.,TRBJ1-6,CASRTTGLDSPLHF,TGTGCCAGCCGCACGACCGGTTTGGATTCACCCCTCCACTTT
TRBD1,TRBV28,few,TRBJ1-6,CASLRQGFGSPLHF,TGTGCCAGCCTGAGACAGGGATTCGGTTCACCCCTCCACTTT
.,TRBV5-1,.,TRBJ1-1,CASSSNMNTEAFF,TGCGCCAGCAGCTCGAACATGAACACTGAAGCTTTCTTT
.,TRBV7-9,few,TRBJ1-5,CASSWSDSNQPQHF,TGTGCCAGCAGCTGGTCGGATAGCAATCAGCCCCAGCATTTT
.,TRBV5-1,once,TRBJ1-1,CASSNPQGSGTEAFF,TGCGCCAGCAGCAACCCACAGGGTAGCGGCACTGAAGCTTTCTTT
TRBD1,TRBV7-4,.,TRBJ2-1,CASSTRTGAYNEQFF,TGTGCCAGCAGCACCCGGACAGGGGCCTACAATGAGCAGTTCTTC
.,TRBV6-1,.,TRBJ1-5,CASSGTLGGQPQHF,TGTGCCAGCAGTGGGACGTTAGGCGGTCAGCCCCAGCATTTT
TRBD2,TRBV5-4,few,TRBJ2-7,CASSSPGAGGRTYEQYF,TGTGCCAGCAGCTCCCCCGGAGCGGGGGGCCGTACCTACGAGCAGTACTTC
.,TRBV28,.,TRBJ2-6,CASSSTESGANVLTF,TGTGCCAGCAGTTCGACGGAATCTGGGGCCAACGTCCTGACTTTC
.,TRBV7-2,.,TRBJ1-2,CASSSLTGFYGYTF,TGTGCCAGCAGCTCGTTAACAGGGTTCTATGGCTACACCTTC
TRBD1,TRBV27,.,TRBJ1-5,CASSPDRGRPQHF,TGTGCCAGCAGTCCCGACAGGGGGCGGCCCCAGCATTTT
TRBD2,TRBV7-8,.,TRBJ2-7,CASSSAELAGTYEQYF,TGTGCCAGCAGCTCCGCGGAACTAGCGGGGACCTACGAGCAGTACTTC
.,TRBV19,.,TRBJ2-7,CATSREWSYEQYF,TGTGCCACCTCCAGGGAGTGGTCCTACGAGCAGTACTTC
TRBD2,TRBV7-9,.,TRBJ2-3,CASSWTGTSGGADTQYF,TGTGCCAGCAGCTGGACCGGGACTAGCGGGGGGGCGGATACGCAGTATTTT
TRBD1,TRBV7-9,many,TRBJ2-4,CATGTGVSDIQYF,TGTGCCACCGGGACAGGGGTTAGCGACATTCAGTACTTC
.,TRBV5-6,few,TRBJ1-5,CASSWGRIDNQPQHF,TGTGCCAGCAGCTGGGGAAGGATTGACAATCAGCCCCAGCATTTT
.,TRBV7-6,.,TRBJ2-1,CASSLPGTESYNEQFF,TGTGCCAGCAGCCTCCCCGGGACCGAATCCTACAATGAGCAGTTCTTC
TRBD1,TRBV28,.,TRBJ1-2,CASRVTDRAYGYTF,TGTGCCAGCAGGGTTACGGACAGGGCCTATGGCTACACCTTC
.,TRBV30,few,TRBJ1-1,CAWSPTWDMNTEAFF,TGTGCCTGGAGTCCCACGTGGGACATGAACACTGAAGCTTTCTTT
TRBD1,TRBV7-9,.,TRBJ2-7,CAAGQVYEQYF,TGTGCCGCGGGACAGGTCTACGAGCAGTACTTC
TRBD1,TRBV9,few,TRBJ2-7,CASSASDRGLEQYF,TGTGCCAGCAGCGCCTCGGACAGGGGGCTTGAGCAGTACTTC
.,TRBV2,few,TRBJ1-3,CASSERRTGNTIYF,TGTGCCAGCAGTGAAAGGCGGACTGGAAACACCATATATTTT
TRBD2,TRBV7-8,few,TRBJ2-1,CASSPGASGGFYNEQFF,TGTGCCAGCAGCCCCGGGGCTAGCGGGGGGTTCTACAATGAGCAGTTCTTC
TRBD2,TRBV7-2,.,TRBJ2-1,CASSLALLAGPHEQFF,TGTGCCAGCAGCTTAGCCCTTCTAGCGGGGCCCCATGAGCAGTTCTTC